Detailed here is one T cell receptor beta chain. The data were taken from a study of shared T cell receptors in the human thymus. Germline V gene lookup returns CDR1 MNHEY and CDR2 SMNVEV (reference sequence). The V and J ends lost 5 bases and 4 bases respectively, with 17 bases between them. This CDR3 is built from 15 residues. The table came from immunoSEQ multiplex PCR; TCRdb's copy has only in-frame clones and leaves some out. Of about 400,000 clones listed, about 95% are singletons. The chain employs TRBV27 and TRBJ1-1; possibly TRBD1 for D (5 bases). This TCR was recovered from a human donor. The sequenced material came from thymocytes. CDR3 amino acids: CASSLTPGQGTEAFF. The CDR3, as DNA: TGTGCCAGCAGTCTCACCCCTGGGCAGGGCACTGAAGCTTTCTTT.